This T cell receptor (beta chain) comes out of a study of vaccination effects on CD4 cells after COVID-19. Overall study: Post-vaccine draws lagged the second dose by a median of 72 days.

Study-level findings and limits: Common cold coronavirus cross-reactivity was shown by only 1 of 255 vaccine-induced clones in healthy vaccinees. The study found marked clonal contraction of infection- and vaccine-induced clones late after vaccination.

Antigen-specific CD4+ T cells were first expanded with viral peptide pools by the ViraFEST assay and only then sequenced. At the end of about 9 days of culture, CD4+ T cells were isolated. The cohort was immunized with two doses of either the BNT162b2 or mRNA-1273 vaccine. For each well, about 2 million PBMC were cultured with 10 IU/ml IL-2 and around 9 ug/ml peptides. With respect to this clone: The target antigen is unknown.

V lost 4 bases to trimming and J lost 9 bases; unmatched junction nucleotides: 9. Germline V gene sequence: CDR1 GTSNPN, CDR2 SVGIG (reference sequence). The CDR3 contains 13 residues. Clones were read by immunoSEQ multiplex PCR, and TCRdb kept only the in-frame ones, dropping some. Of tens of thousands of clones in the sample, about four fifths were seen once. The chain carries TRBV30 and TRBJ1-2, with TRBD1 matching over 9 bases. This TCR was sampled from a human donor who received a COVID-19 vaccine. Some clones in this sample may be carry-over from other donors' samples. The sequenced sample was CD4+ T cells from PBMCs cultured with SARS-CoV-2 spike peptides, obtained after COVID-19 vaccination. The CDR3 DNA is TGTGCCTGGACCGGACAGGGGATTCTTAGCTACACCTTC. It translates to CAWTGQGILSYTF.